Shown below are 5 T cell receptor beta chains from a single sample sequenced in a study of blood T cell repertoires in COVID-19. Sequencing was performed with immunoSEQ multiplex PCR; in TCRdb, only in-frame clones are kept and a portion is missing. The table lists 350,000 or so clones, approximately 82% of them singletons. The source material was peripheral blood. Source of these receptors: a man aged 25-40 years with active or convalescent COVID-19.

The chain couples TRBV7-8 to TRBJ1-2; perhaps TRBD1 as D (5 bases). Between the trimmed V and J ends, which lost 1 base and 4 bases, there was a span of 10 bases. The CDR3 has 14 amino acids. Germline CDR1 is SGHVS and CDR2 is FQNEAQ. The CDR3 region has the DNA TGTGCCAGCAGCTTAGTCGCAGGGTTCTATGGCTACACCTTC. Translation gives CASSLVAGFYGYTF.

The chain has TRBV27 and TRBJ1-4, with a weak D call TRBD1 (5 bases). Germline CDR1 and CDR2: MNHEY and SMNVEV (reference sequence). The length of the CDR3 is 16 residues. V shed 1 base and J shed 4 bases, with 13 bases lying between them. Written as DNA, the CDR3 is TGTGCCAGCAGTTTATATTCGCAGGGATTTAATGAAAAACTGTTTTTT. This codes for CASSLYSQGFNEKLFF.

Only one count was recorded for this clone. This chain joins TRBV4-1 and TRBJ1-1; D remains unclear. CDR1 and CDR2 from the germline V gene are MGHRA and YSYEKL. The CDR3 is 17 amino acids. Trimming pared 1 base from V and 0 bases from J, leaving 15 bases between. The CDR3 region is CASSQAPGLSMNTEAFF. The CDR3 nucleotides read TGCGCCAGCAGCCAAGCTCCGGGTCTAAGCATGAACACTGAAGCTTTCTTT.

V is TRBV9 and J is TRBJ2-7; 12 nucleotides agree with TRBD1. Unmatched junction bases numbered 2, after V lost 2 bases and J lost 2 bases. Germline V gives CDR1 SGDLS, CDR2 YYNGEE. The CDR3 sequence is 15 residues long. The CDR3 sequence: CASSVGTGGAYEQYF. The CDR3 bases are TGTGCCAGCAGCGTTGGGACAGGGGGCGCCTACGAGCAGTACTTC.

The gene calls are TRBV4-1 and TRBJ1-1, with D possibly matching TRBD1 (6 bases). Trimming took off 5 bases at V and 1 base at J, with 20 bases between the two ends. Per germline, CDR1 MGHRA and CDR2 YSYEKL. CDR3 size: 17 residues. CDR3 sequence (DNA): TGCGCCAGCAGCGTAGCTAGGGGGGGGCTAACGAACACTGAAGCTTTCTTT. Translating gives CASSVARGGLTNTEAFF.